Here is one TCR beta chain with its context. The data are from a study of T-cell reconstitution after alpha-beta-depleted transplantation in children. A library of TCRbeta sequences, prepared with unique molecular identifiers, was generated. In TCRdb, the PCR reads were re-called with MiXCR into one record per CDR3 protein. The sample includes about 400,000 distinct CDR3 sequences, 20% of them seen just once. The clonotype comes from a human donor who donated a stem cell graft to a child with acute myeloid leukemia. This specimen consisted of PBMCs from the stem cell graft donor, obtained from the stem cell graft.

This CDR3 is CATRLAGGYNEQFF. CDR3 coding DNA: TGCGCCACCAGACTAGCGGGAGGTTACAATGAGCAGTTCTTC. The chain has TRBV10-2 and TRBJ2-1; 13 nucleotides line up with TRBD2. The CDR3 has 14 amino acids. J lost 4 bases, V lost 10 bases, and 4 bases had no gene match. CDR1 WSHSY and CDR2 SAAADI come from the germline V gene.